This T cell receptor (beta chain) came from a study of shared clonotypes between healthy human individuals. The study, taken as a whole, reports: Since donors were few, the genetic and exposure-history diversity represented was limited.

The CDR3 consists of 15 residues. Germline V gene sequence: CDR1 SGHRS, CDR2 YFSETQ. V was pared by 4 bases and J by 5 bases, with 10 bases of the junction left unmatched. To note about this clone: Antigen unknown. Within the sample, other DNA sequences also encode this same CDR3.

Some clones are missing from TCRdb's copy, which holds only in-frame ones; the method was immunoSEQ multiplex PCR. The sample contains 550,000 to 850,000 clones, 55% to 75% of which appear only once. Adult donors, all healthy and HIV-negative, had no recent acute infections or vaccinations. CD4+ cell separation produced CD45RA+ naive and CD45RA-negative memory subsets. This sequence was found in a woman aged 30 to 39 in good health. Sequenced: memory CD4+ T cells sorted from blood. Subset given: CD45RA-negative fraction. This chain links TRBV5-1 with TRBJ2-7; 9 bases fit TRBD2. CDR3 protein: CASSLDSGSYNEQYF. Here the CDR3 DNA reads TGCGCCAGCAGCCTCGATAGCGGGAGCTATAACGAGCAGTACTTC.